What follows are 2 T cell receptor beta chains derived from one specimen sequenced in a study of PD-1 blockade in mismatch repair-deficient tumors. The repertoire was sequenced with immunoSEQ multiplex PCR; TCRdb's copy has only in-frame clones and lacks some. The sample records approximately 110,000 clones, about 80% being singletons. Material: peripheral blood, obtained about 60 weeks after starting pembrolizumab. The receptors derive from an adult with mismatch repair-deficient cancer.

The CDR3 bases are TGTGCCAGCACCCAAACCCCTCGACGGGATGAGCAGTTCTTC. Protein product: CASTQTPRRDEQFF. This chain connects TRBV11-3 to TRBJ2-1; D is unresolved. CDR1 SGHNT and CDR2 YENEEA come from the germline V gene. V was clipped by 7 bases and J by 8 bases, with 18 bases between them. This CDR3 region has 14 residues.

J is TRBJ2-3 and V is TRBV11-2; D not certain. The germline V gene encodes CDR1 SGHAT and CDR2 FQNNGV. Trimming stripped 6 bases from V and 3 bases from J, with 16 bases between. This CDR3 comprises 15 residues. The DNA for the CDR3 is TGTGCCAGCAGAAGGGTCCGGAGTACAACAGATACGCAGTATTTT. It translates to CASRRVRSTTDTQYF.